The 23 T cell receptor beta chains below come from one sample, sequenced in a study of T cell clonality in common variable immunodeficiency. Method: immunoSEQ multiplex PCR; TCRdb's copy keeps in-frame clones and lacks some. Reported are about 40,000 clones, none seen only once; the ten largest carry around 2.8%. Sequencing was done on a sample of peripheral blood mononuclear cells. Receptor source: a person between 18 and 69 years old in good health.

This clone was seen repeatedly, ten times or more. The read halts 3 residues ahead of the CDR3 end, with the missing end drawn from the germline J gene. This sequence joins TRBV18 and TRBJ2-7, with 9 nucleotides matching TRBD1. This CDR3 is built from 16 residues. V shed 5 bases, J shed 3 bases, and the junction held 11 bases outside the gene matches. Germline V gene sequence: CDR1 KGHSH, CDR2 LQKENI. The CDR3 region is CASSVAGTGNIYEQYF. The sequenced part of the CDR3 DNA is TGTGCCAGCTCAGTTGCCGGGACAGGGAATATCTACGAG.

There are many counts of this clone. The read terminates 3 residues ahead of where the CDR3 ends, so the germline J gene completes it. The rearrangement links TRBV7-2 to TRBJ1-5, with D tentatively TRBD1 (5 bases). Germline loops: CDR1 SGHTA, CDR2 FQGNSA. The ends were cut back, 1 base at V and 5 bases at J, with 9 bases in the middle. The CDR3 length is 14 residues. Here the CDR3 reads CASSLVGGDQPQHF. The sequenced part of the CDR3 DNA is TGTGCCAGCAGCTTAGTCGGGGGGGATCAGCCC. Filled out from reference TRBV7-2 and TRBJ1-5, the complete variable domain reads GAGVSQSPSNKVTEKGKDVELRCDPISGHTALYWYRQSLGQGLEFLIYFQGNSAPDKSGLPSDRFSAERTGGSVSTLTIQRTQQEDSAVYLCASSLVGGDQPQHFGDGTRLSIL.

In the case of this clone: The observed sequence ends 3 residues before the CDR3 terminus, with the missing tail filled in from the germline J gene. The chain carries TRBV18 and TRBJ2-7, with D perhaps matching TRBD2 (7 bases). The ends were cut back, 0 bases at V and 1 base at J, with 13 bases in the middle. CDR1 KGHSH and CDR2 LQKENI come from the germline V gene. CDR3 length: 16 amino acids. CDR3 DNA, as far as it was read: TGTGCCAGCTCACCACCTGGGGGGGCCAGTTCCTACGAG. Translated: CASSPPGGASSYE. The complete CDR3 protein is CASSPPGGASSYEQYF.

This clone was detected many times. The read halts 3 residues ahead of the CDR3 end, with the missing end drawn from the germline J gene. V usage is TRBV30 and J usage is TRBJ1-5, with D maybe TRBD1 (6 bases). V was pared by 3 bases and J by 3 bases, with 15 bases between. The V gene's germline CDR1 is GTSNPN and CDR2 SVGIG (reference sequence). The CDR3 runs 15 residues. CDR3 in amino acids: CAWSPRDTHNQPQHF. The sequenced part of the CDR3 DNA is TGTGCCTGGAGCCCCCGGGACACCCACAATCAGCCC. Full variable domain (outside the CDR3, taken from reference TRBV30 and TRBJ1-5): SQTIHQWPATLVQPVGSPLSLECTVEGTSNPNLYWYRQAAGRGLQLLFYSVGIGQISSEVPQNLSASRPQDRQFILSSKKLLLSDSGFYLCAWSPRDTHNQPQHFGDGTRLSIL.

This clone showed up many times. The part of the CDR3 DNA that was read is TGTGCCTGGAGTGTTGGGACTAGCATATACGAG. Encoded protein: CAWSVGTSIYE. The whole CDR3 protein is CAWSVGTSIYEQYF. This chain uses TRBV30 with TRBJ2-7; 9 bases are a match to TRBD2. The CDR3 goes on 3 residues after the read ends, and that part is filled in from the germline J gene. V was pared by 0 bases and J by 4 bases, with 4 bases of the junction left unmatched. The germline CDR1 and CDR2 sequences are GTSNPN and SVGIG (reference sequence). This CDR3 is 14 amino acids long.

In its sample, this clone was seen many times. The CDR3 is cut off 3 residues early in the read; its end comes from the germline J gene. The chain joins TRBV14 to TRBJ1-2, with 7 bases identical to TRBD1. CDR3 size: 15 residues. Germline CDR1 reads SGHDN; CDR2 reads FVKESK. Incomplete CDR3 DNA: TGTGCCAGCAGCCAAGTGGGGACCGACAGGGTCGGC. It codes for CASSQVGTDRVG. The CDR3 in full is CASSQVGTDRVGYTF.

The sample holds many counts of this clone. The read ends 3 residues early relative to the CDR3; the germline J gene fills the gap. The gene calls are TRBV5-1 and TRBJ1-2; 10 bases are shared with TRBD1. This CDR3 has 14 residues. Germline V gives CDR1 SGHRS, CDR2 YFSETQ. V dropped 3 bases and J dropped 3; count of bases not matched to a gene: 2. This CDR3 is CASSSGTGDYGYTF. The DNA read from the CDR3 is TGCGCCAGCAGCTCGGGGACAGGGGACTATGGC.

The sample holds many counts of this clone. Read sequence stops 3 residues before the CDR3 end, and the germline J gene provides the missing end. The chain has TRBV7-7 and TRBJ2-3, with 8 bases identical to TRBD2. Germline V gene data show CDR1 as SSHAT and CDR2 as FNYEAQ (reference sequence). V was clipped by 1 base and J by 3 bases; unmatched bases: 6. There are 16 residues in the CDR3. The CDR3 loop is CASSLEPGRGTDTQYF. The covered CDR3 bases are TGTGCCAGCAGCTTAGAGCCCGGGAGGGGAACAGATACG.

This clone appeared a few times. The sequenced fragment ends 3 residues before the CDR3 boundary, so the rest is inferred from the germline J gene. The chain recombines TRBV19 with TRBJ2-7, with D uncertain. CDR1 is LNHDA and CDR2 is SQIVND in the germline V gene (reference sequence). V was shortened by 8 bases and J by 1 base, with 15 bases between the two germline ends. CDR3 length: 14 amino acids. The CDR3 DNA, read in part, is TGTGCCAGTGCCTCTCCAGGTTCTTCCTACGAG. Protein: CASASPGSSYE. The complete CDR3 sequence is CASASPGSSYEQYF.

Ten or more counts support this clone. The read gets to within 3 residues of the CDR3 end, and the germline J gene fills in the rest. The V call is TRBV5-1, the J call TRBJ2-7; weak D call: TRBD1 (6 bases). The germline V gene encodes CDR1 SGHRS and CDR2 YFSETQ. Trimming removed 1 base at V and 0 bases at J, with 11 bases between. This CDR3 contains 15 residues. The covered CDR3 bases are TGCGCCAGCAGCTTGACAGGGATGAGCTCCTACGAG. This sequence encodes CASSLTGMSSYE. The whole CDR3 protein reads CASSLTGMSSYEQYF.

A remark on this clone: The CDR3 goes on 3 residues after the read ends, and that part is filled in from the germline J gene. The chain carries TRBV7-9 and TRBJ1-6; 7 positions agree with TRBD1. The CDR3 extends over 15 amino acids. J gave up 10 bases and V 5 bases, and 11 bases lay outside the gene matches. In germline, CDR1 is SEHNR, CDR2 FQNEAQ (reference sequence). The CDR3 here is CASSKSTGEISPLHF. The covered CDR3 bases are TGTGCCAGCAGCAAATCCACAGGGGAAATCTCACCC.

This clone has at least ten counts. With the read ending 3 residues before the CDR3 end, the germline J gene is used to fill in that end. This chain connects TRBV2 to TRBJ2-2, with D possibly matching TRBD1 (6 bases). The CDR3 sequence is 16 residues long. CDR1 is SNHLY and CDR2 is FYNNEI in the germline V gene. Trimming shortened V by 3 bases and J by 2 bases, and 13 bases separated the two germline ends. Here the CDR3 reads CASSDYGTLNTGELFF. The CDR3 DNA, read in part, is TGTGCCAGCAGTGACTACGGGACACTTAACACCGGGGAG. Variable domain in full (rest from reference TRBV2 and TRBJ2-2): EPEVTQTPSHQVTQMGQEVILRCVPISNHLYFYWYRQILGQKVEFLVSFYNNEISEKSEIFDDQFSVERPDGSNFTLKIRSTKLEDSAMYFCASSDYGTLNTGELFFGEGSRLTVL.

Ten or more counts support this clone. The CDR3 is cut off 3 residues early in the read; its end comes from the germline J gene. The chain joins TRBV7-8 to TRBJ1-5; perhaps TRBD1 as D (6 bases). Per the germline V gene, CDR1 is SGHVS and CDR2 is FQNEAQ. Trimming shortened V by 2 bases and J by 0 bases, and 8 bases separated the two germline ends. The CDR3 length is 15 residues. The DNA read from the CDR3 is TGTGCCAGCAGCTTAAACAGGGTTAGCAATCAGCCC. Amino acid sequence: CASSLNRVSNQP. Given in full, the CDR3 is CASSLNRVSNQPQHF.

This clone was seen at least ten times. The read ends 3 residues shy of where the CDR3 ends; the end is completed using the germline J gene. The rearrangement joins TRBV12-3 or TRBV12-4 to TRBJ2-1; TRBD2 matches 11 bases. There are 16 residues in the CDR3. J lost 2 bases, V lost 8 bases, and 8 bases had no gene match. CDR3 DNA (partial): TGTGCCAGCCAGGGACTAGCGGTACCCCCCTACAATGAG. Translating it yields CASQGLAVPPYNE. The CDR3 reads in full as CASQGLAVPPYNEQFF.

As for this clone: The read ends 3 residues early relative to the CDR3; the germline J gene fills the gap. V and J are TRBV18 and TRBJ2-5; the D gene is possibly TRBD1 (6 bases). From germline, CDR1 is KGHSH and CDR2 LQKENI. CDR3 length: 15 residues. V was cut by 6 bases and J by 5 bases, with 19 bases left in between. The sequenced CDR3 bases are TGTGCCAGCTCGCTCCAGACAGGCGGTGGGGAGACC. As protein: CASSLQTGGGET. From start to end, the CDR3 is CASSLQTGGGETQYF.

There are a few counts of this clone. The DNA ends 3 residues before the CDR3 does, and the rest of the CDR3 is filled in from the germline J gene. This chain links TRBV2 with TRBJ2-2; TRBD1 agrees at 11 bases. The V gene's germline CDR1 is SNHLY and CDR2 FYNNEI. After removal of 6 bases from V and 4 bases from J, the junction contained 7 bases not matched to a gene. The CDR3 loop spans 16 amino acids. The sequenced CDR3 bases are TGTGCCAGCAGCGCCCGGGACAGGGGGTTCACCGGGGAG. Translating it yields CASSARDRGFTGE. From start to end, the CDR3 is CASSARDRGFTGELFF.

Ten or more counts support this clone. The covered CDR3 bases are TGCGCCAGCAGCCCGGACAGCGGAGGAAACACC. Translated, it gives CASSPDSGGNT. Given in full, the CDR3 is CASSPDSGGNTIYF. J is TRBJ1-3 and V is TRBV5-1; maybe TRBD1 (6 bases). The read comes to an end 3 residues before the CDR3 does, leaving the germline J gene to fill in the end. The CDR3 is 14 amino acids. The germline gives CDR1 SGHRS, CDR2 YFSETQ. V was clipped by 4 bases and J by 4 bases, with 12 bases between them.

This clone was seen ten or more times. The sequence runs out 3 residues before the end of the CDR3; the remainder is reconstructed from the germline J gene. The chain combines TRBV20-1 with TRBJ2-3; 7 positions match TRBD2. This CDR3 is built from 13 residues. V shed 7 bases, J shed 4 bases, and the junction held 8 bases outside the gene matches. Looked up from germline, CDR1 is DFQATT and CDR2 is SNEGSKA (reference sequence). Here the CDR3 reads CSGGGSHPDTQYF. CDR3 DNA (partial): TGCAGTGGGGGGGGGAGCCACCCAGATACG.

This clone was observed many times. The observed sequence ends 3 residues before the CDR3 terminus, with the missing tail filled in from the germline J gene. The chain employs TRBV10-3 and TRBJ1-1; a weak D match, TRBD1 (6 bases). Trimming stripped 6 bases from V and 1 base from J, with 15 bases between. This CDR3 is built from 15 residues. CDR1 and CDR2 from the germline V gene are ENHRY and SYGVKD. The DNA read from the CDR3 is TGTGCCATCAGCCAAGGGGGTACAAGGAACACTGAA. This sequence encodes CAISQGGTRNTE. The full CDR3 protein reads CAISQGGTRNTEAFF.

This clone showed up many times. From the germline J gene comes the end of the CDR3, since the read stops 3 residues before it. V gene TRBV6-1 combines with J gene TRBJ2-7, with D possibly being TRBD2 (5 bases). V was shortened by 1 base and J by 3 bases, with 13 bases between the two germline ends. Germline V gene data show CDR1 as MNHNS and CDR2 as SASEGT. The CDR3 spans 15 residues. The sequenced part of the CDR3 DNA is TGTGCCAGCAGTGAAGGGACTCCCTTTTACTACGAG. Translation: CASSEGTPFYYE. The whole CDR3 region reads CASSEGTPFYYEQYF.

This clone was recorded at least ten times. The CDR3 end falls 3 residues outside the read, so it is completed with the germline J gene. The chain joins TRBV23-1 to TRBJ2-5; TRBD1 aligns across 10 bases. TRBV23-1 is identified as an open reading frame with a role that is uncertain. After removal of 0 bases from V and 4 bases from J, the junction contained 14 bases not matched to a gene. CDR3 length: 19 residues. CDR3 amino acids: CASSQSKAPRDRGTETQYF. The CDR3 bases that were read are TGCGCCAGCAGTCAATCGAAAGCTCCGAGGGACAGGGGAACAGAGACC.

This clone has ten or more counts. CDR3 sequence: CASSLSGIPQETQYF. Incomplete CDR3 DNA: TGCGCCAGCAGCTTGTCGGGGATCCCACAAGAGACC. The chain joins TRBV5-1 to TRBJ2-5; possibly TRBD2 for D (5 bases). The sequence runs out 3 residues before the end of the CDR3; the remainder is reconstructed from the germline J gene. CDR3 length: 15 residues. The V gene lost 1 base and the J gene lost 2 bases, with 12 bases spanning the gap. In germline, CDR1 is SGHRS, CDR2 YFSETQ.

This clone was observed at least ten times. The CDR3 is cut off 3 residues early in the read; its end comes from the germline J gene. The rearrangement uses TRBV20-1 and TRBJ2-1; 10 nucleotides line up with TRBD2. The germline CDR1 and CDR2 sequences are DFQATT and SNEGSKA (reference sequence). Trimming removed 2 bases from V and 0 bases from J; junction bases left unmatched: 7. CDR3 length: 17 amino acids. The sequenced CDR3 bases are TGCAGTGCTAGACCCGGACTAGCGGTGAGCTCCTACAATGAG. Amino acid sequence: CSARPGLAVSSYNE. Given in full, the CDR3 is CSARPGLAVSSYNEQFF.